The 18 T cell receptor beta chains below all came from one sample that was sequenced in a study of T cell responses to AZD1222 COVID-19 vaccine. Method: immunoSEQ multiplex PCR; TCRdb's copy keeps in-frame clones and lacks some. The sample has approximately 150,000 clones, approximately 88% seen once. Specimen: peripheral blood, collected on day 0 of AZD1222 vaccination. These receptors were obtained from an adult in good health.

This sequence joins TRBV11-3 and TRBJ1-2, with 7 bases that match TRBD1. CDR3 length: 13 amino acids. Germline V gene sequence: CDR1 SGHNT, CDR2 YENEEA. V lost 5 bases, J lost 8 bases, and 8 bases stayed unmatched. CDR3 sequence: CASSPGGTRGYTF. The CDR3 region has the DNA TGTGCCAGCAGCCCAGGGGGGACAAGGGGCTACACCTTC.

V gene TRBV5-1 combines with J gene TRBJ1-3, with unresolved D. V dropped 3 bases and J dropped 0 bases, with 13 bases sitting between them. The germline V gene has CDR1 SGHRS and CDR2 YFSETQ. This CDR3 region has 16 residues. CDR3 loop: CASSSGGLLSGNTIYF. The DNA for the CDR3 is TGCGCCAGCAGCTCCGGAGGACTACTCTCTGGAAACACCATATATTTT.

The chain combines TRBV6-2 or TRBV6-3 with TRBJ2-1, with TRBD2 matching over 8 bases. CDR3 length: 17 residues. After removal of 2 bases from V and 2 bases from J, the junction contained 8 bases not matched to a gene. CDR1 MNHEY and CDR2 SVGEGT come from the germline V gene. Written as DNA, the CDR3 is TGTGCCAGCAGTTACGTAGCGGGGAGGTCCGCCTACAATGAGCAGTTCTTC. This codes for CASSYVAGRSAYNEQFF.

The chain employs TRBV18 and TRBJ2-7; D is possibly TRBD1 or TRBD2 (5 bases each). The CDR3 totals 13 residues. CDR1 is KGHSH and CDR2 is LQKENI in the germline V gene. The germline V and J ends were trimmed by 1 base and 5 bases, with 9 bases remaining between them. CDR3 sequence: CASSPRGSHEQYF. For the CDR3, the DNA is TGTGCCAGCTCACCACGGGGGAGTCACGAGCAGTACTTC.

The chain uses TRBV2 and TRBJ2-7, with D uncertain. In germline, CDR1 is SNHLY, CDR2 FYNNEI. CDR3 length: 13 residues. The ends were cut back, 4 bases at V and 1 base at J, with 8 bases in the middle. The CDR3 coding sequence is TGTGCCAGCAGTGCCCCGGGTTCCTACGAGCAGTACTTC. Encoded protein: CASSAPGSYEQYF. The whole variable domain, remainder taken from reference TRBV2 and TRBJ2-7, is EPEVTQTPSHQVTQMGQEVILRCVPISNHLYFYWYRQILGQKVEFLVSFYNNEISEKSEIFDDQFSVERPDGSNFTLKIRSTKLEDSAMYFCASSAPGSYEQYFGPGTRLTVT.

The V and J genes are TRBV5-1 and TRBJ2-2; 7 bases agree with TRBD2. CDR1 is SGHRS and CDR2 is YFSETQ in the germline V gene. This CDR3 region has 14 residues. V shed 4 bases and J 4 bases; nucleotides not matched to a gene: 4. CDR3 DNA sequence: TGCGCCAGCAGCGCGGGAGCGGGCACCGGGGAGCTGTTTTTT. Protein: CASSAGAGTGELFF.

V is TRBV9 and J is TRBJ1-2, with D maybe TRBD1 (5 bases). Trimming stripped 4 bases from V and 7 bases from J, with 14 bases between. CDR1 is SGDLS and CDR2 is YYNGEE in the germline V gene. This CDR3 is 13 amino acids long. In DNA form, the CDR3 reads TGTGCCAGCAGCCGTAGGGGCTACGGTGGCTACACCTTC. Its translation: CASSRRGYGGYTF.

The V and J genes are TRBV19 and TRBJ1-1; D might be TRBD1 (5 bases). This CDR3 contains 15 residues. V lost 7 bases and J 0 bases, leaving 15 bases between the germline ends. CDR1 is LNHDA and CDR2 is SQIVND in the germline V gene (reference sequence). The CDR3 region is CASTESGQLNTEAFF. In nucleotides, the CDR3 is TGTGCCAGTACGGAGTCAGGACAATTGAACACTGAAGCTTTCTTT.

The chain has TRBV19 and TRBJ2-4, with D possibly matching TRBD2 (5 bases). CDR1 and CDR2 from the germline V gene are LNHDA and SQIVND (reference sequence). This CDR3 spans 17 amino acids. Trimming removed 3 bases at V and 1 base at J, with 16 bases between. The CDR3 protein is CASSIQRGGAAKNIQYF. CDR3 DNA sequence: TGTGCCAGTAGTATCCAACGGGGTGGAGCGGCCAAAAACATTCAGTACTTC.

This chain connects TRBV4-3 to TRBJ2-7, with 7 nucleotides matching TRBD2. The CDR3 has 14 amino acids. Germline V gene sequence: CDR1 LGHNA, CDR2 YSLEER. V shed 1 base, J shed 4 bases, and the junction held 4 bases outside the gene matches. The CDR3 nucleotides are TGCGCCAGCAGCCAAGGCGGGGGAGGTTACGAGCAGTACTTC. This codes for CASSQGGGGYEQYF.

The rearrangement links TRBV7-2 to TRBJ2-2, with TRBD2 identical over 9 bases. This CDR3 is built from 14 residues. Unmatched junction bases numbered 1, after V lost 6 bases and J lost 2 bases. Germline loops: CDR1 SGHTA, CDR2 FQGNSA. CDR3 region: CASRTSGNTGELFF. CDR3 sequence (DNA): TGTGCCAGCAGGACTAGCGGCAACACCGGGGAGCTGTTTTTT. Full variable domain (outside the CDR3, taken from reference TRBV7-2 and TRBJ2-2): GAGVSQSPSNKVTEKGKDVELRCDPISGHTALYWYRQSLGQGLEFLIYFQGNSAPDKSGLPSDRFSAERTGGSVSTLTIQRTQQEDSAVYLCASRTSGNTGELFFGEGSRLTVL.

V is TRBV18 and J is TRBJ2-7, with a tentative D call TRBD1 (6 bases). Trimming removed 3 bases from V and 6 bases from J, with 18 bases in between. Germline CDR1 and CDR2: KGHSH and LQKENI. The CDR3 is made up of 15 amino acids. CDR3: CASSPPARTVGEQYF. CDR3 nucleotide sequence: TGTGCCAGCTCACCTCCGGCTCGGACAGTTGGCGAGCAGTACTTC.

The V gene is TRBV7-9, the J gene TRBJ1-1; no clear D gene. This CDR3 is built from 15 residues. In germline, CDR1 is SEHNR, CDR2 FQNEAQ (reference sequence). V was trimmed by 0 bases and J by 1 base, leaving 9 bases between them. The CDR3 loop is CASSLAHRENTEAFF. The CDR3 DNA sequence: TGTGCCAGCAGCTTAGCGCACAGAGAGAACACTGAAGCTTTCTTT.

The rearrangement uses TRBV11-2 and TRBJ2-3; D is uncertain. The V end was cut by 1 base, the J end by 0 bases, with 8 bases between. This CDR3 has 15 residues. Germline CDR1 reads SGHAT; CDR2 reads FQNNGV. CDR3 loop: CASSLGETSTDTQYF. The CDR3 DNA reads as TGTGCCAGCAGCTTAGGGGAAACTAGCACAGATACGCAGTATTTT.

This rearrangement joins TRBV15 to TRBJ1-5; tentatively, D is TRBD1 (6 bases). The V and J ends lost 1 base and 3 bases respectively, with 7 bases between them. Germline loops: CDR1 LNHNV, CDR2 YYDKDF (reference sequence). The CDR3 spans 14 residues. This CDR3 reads CATSRAGANQPQHF. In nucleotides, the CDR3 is TGTGCCACCAGCAGAGCAGGGGCCAATCAGCCCCAGCATTTT.

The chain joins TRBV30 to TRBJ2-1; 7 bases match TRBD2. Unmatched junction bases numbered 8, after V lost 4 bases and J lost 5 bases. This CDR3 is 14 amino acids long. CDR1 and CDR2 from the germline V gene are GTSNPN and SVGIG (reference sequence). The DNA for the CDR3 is TGTGCCTGGACTGGCCTAGCGGTAAACAATGAGCAGTTCTTC. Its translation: CAWTGLAVNNEQFF.

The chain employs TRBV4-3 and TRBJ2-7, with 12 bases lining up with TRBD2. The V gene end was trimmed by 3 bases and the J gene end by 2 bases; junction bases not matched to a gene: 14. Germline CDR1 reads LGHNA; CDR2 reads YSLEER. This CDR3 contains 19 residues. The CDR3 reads CASSQSLGRRTSGTYEQYF. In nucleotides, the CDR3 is TGCGCCAGCAGCCAGTCTTTGGGCCGGAGGACTAGCGGGACCTACGAGCAGTACTTC.

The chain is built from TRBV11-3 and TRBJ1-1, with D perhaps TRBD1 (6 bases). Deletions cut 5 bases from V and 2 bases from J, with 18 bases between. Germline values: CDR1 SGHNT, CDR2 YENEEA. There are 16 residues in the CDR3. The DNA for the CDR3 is TGTGCCAGCAGCAGCCCGGCCGGGACACACAACACTGAAGCTTTCTTT. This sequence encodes CASSSPAGTHNTEAFF. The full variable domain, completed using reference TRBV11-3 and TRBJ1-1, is EAGVVQSPRYKIIEKKQPVAFWCNPISGHNTLYWYLQNLGQGPELLIRYENEEAVDDSQLPKDRFSAERLKGVDSTLKIQPAELGDSAVYLCASSSPAGTHNTEAFFGQGTRLTVV.